The clone carrying this T cell receptor (beta chain) was recorded only once. In the authors' methods: Amplifying reference gene primers gave estimates of nucleated cell counts. This table comes from immunoSEQ multiplex PCR, and its TCRdb copy is limited to in-frame clones, with some not included. That table is the source of V, J and clone size, and D and trimming were worked out from the DNA. The sample lists roughly 78,000 clones; 80% were seen once. This sample is part of a study of blood T cell repertoires in COVID-19. Study information: From T cells, B-cell-depleted T cells, or PBMCs came the material, which was cDNA or gDNA.

Germline trimming cut 7 bases from V and 7 bases from J; bases unmatched to any gene: 10. Germline values: CDR1 MNHEY, CDR2 SMNVEV (reference sequence). The CDR3 runs 15 residues. Seattle patients were enrolled during active infection and followed longitudinally. The TCR originated in a man in his fifties or sixties with COVID-19, enrolled during active disease. Material for sequencing was peripheral blood. The chain recombines TRBV27 with TRBJ2-1, with 10 bases lining up with TRBD2. Here the CDR3 DNA reads TGTGCCAGCATTATTCGGACAGCGGGGGGGAATGAGCAGTTCTTC. Amino acids: CASIIRTAGGNEQFF.